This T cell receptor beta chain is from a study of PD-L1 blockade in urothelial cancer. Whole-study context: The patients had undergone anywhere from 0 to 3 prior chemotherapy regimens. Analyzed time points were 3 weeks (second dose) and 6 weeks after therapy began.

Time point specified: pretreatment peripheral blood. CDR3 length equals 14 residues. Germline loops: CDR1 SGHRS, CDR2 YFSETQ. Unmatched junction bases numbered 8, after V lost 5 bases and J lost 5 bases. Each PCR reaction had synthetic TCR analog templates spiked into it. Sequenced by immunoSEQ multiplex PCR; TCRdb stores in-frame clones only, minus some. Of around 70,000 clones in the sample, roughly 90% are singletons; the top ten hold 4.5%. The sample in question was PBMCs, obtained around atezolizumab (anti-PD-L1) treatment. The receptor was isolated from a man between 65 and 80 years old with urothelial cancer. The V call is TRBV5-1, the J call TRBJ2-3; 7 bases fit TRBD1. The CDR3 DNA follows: TGCGCCAGCAGGCCCGGTCAGGGGGAAGATACGCAGTATTTT. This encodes CASRPGQGEDTQYF.